One TCR beta chain is described in this entry. This clone has only a few counts. The antigen this receptor binds is unknown. An end of the junction differs from the germline gene, which may be a read error. This sample was taken from a study of cytomegalovirus exposure and HLA in healthy donors (dated by TCRdb to the late 2010s). Concerning the study at large: An earlier analysis of roughly 610 of the donors reported around 280 Gb of sequence data and 90 million to 120 million unique TCR beta sequences obtained from about 179 million T cells. Both class I and class II loci were covered by HLA typing, at four-digit resolution. The study combined high-throughput TCR immunosequencing, statistical association of individual TCRs with disease status, and machine learning to predict cytomegalovirus infection status. Typing coverage varied by locus: roughly 620-640 donors for A, B, C, DRB1 and DQB1; approximately 500 for DQA1; some 610 for DPA1; more than 450 for DPB1. On average, over 200,000 unique TCR beta nucleotide sequences were sequenced per donor among 398 genotyped donors of the cohort, with 15% to 20% of those sequences being non-productive. Rather than using new phenotypic data, the later analysis identified candidate immune exposures from TCR beta sequences and from how often those sequences occurred across donors. Roughly 300 gigabases of sequencing data and approximately 85 million unique TCR sequences were included in an early release covering around 650 HLA-typed donors. The study used immunosequencing to profile the T cell repertoires of 670 or so subjects and linked those repertoires to cytomegalovirus serostatus. Every discovery cohort repertoire had been produced on one sequencing platform. A later analysis re-analyzed previously published TCR beta repertoires from hundreds of donors and added high-resolution HLA genotyping to study TCR occurrence patterns. Donor age, sex, ethnicity and CMV serostatus were collected together with the repertoire data. The genetic ancestry cluster associated with self-reported Caucasian donors included around four fifths of the 398 genotyped donors. Genome-wide SNP genotypes for about 60% of the roughly 670 donors were used in a later genetic analysis, which treated that subset as a discovery cohort. The aim of the study was to test whether cataloging public T cell receptors could identify signatures of past pathogen exposure. A separate validation cohort of about 110 different subjects was used in addition to the 666-subject first cohort. An earlier analysis of approximately 580 of the donors used high-throughput TCR beta sequencing to judge whether each TCR beta V gene segment behaved as functional or pseudogenic. About five DR-DQ haplotypes were treated as single units for association and clustering because of strong linkage in the cohort.

The cohort comprised 670 or so healthy bone marrow donors. All cohort members were sampled while nominally healthy, although unrecorded immune exposures were likely present. The donor tested CMV seronegative and was one of the 352 seronegative cohort members. Every donor gave a peripheral blood sample, and the peripheral blood mononuclear cells from that sample were used for TCR beta sequencing. Genomic DNA was extracted from the blood cell samples with the Qiagen DNeasy Blood Extraction Kit. CDR1 is given as SEHNR and CDR2 as FQNEAQ, both from the germline V gene (reference sequence). Its CDR3 holds 13 amino acids, cysteine through phenylalanine. Of all the DNA, just the CDR3 is kept, 39 bases in frame from base 1. The library was obtained by the immunoSEQ multiplex PCR assay. For the multiplex PCR, a mixture combining 60 forward primers for TCR Vbeta segments and 13 reverse primers for TCR Jbeta segments was used. The CDR3 region of rearranged TCR beta genes was amplified from genomic DNA with a multiplex PCR assay. Amplified TCR beta libraries were sequenced as 87-base-pair reads on the Illumina HiSeq System. Per the original workflow: Across the roughly 600 repertoires, a later analysis counted some 81 million unique TCR beta chains, 9.5 million to 12 million of which were shared by at least two donors. A nearest-neighbor algorithm error-corrected the raw reads and collapsed the reads into unique sequences, merging closely related sequences to remove PCR and sequencing errors. CDR3 sequences were aligned to IMGT reference sequences to assign V, D and J gene segments. Each retained sequence needed at least a six-nucleotide match to both a V gene segment and a J gene segment. Rearrangements were classified as productive when the CDR3 lacked stop codons and remained in frame with V and J, and all other rearrangements were classified as non-productive. CDR3 was defined according to IMGT convention as the region running from the second conserved V-encoded cysteine to the conserved J-encoded phenylalanine. Sequences without an unambiguous match to a single V gene segment were excluded from the earlier analysis of approximately 560 of the donors. In an earlier analysis of almost 600 of the donors, a V segment was called functional when productive rearrangements were above 56.7%, and segregating when the standard deviation between donors exceeded 5%. A statistical classification framework was built for diagnosing cytomegalovirus status from the catalog of TCR beta chain sequences. A later analysis assigned V and J genes by comparing TCR nucleotide sequences with IMGT/GENE-DB human TR gene sequences. The TCRdist pipeline was used in a later analysis to assign CDR3 sequences and most-parsimonious VDJ recombination scenarios. In a later analysis, each TCR beta chain was defined by its CDR3 amino acid sequence together with its V-gene family, and reads without a unique V-gene family were excluded. As a way to deal with suspected cross-contamination and a sequencing artifact, a later analysis dropped more than 500 nucleotide sequences that were highly shared and had low generation probability. A later analysis calculated a clonal expansion index for each public chain from normalized within-repertoire ranks of inferred template counts. In a later analysis, generation probabilities were computed using a VDJ recombination model fitted to out-of-frame rearrangements, and the results were checked against IGoR. In a later analysis, TCR-TCR, TCR-HLA and TCR-CMV co-occurrence was scored with hypergeometric tests, and a repertoire-size bias correction was applied to TCR pairs. False discovery rates were estimated in a later analysis by permuting HLA or CMV assignments 20 times. In a later analysis, co-occurring TCRs were grouped using DBSCAN, with TCRdist sequence similarity added in when clustering inside HLA-allele-positive subsets. Co-occurrence clustering excluded repertoires with fewer than 30,000 or more than 120,000 public chains, plus five with anomalous nucleotide sharing. The immuneACCESS repertoire file appears here via TCRdb, limited to in-frame rearrangements. These files lack a portion of the clones; in checked studies, under half of the deficit traces to unresolved V genes, and the cause of the others is not known. V, J and clone size are those of that table, while D and trimming were read from the DNA. A total of around 200,000 clones appear in this sample, roughly 79% of them only once. Together, the top ten hold 1.5% to 2% of the sample.

Overall study results and their limits: Specific HLA alleles were associated with over 15,000 TCR beta sequences at a false discovery rate of 0.05 in a later analysis. Some IMGT-functional V segments, including TRBV6-2 and TRBV6-3, could not be told apart with the 87-base-pair reads, so those segments were excluded. A later analysis found that HLA-associated TCR beta chains were more clonally expanded and had lower generation probabilities than equally common non-associated chains. The authors suggested that the approach could potentially be extended to other disease states and immunological phenotypes. Sequencing depth was assumed to be roughly uniform across donors in the presence/absence analyses, though that assumption may not hold. According to a later analysis, parvovirus B19, influenza, CMV and Epstein-Barr virus appeared linked to several top co-occurrence clusters. In both the original and validation cohorts, the classifier was reported to diagnose cytomegalovirus status with high specificity and sensitivity. In a later analysis, the rate of TCR association differed among HLA loci, with DRB1 alleles having the most associated TCRs and HLA-C alleles having the fewest. Most CMV-associated TCR beta chains appeared to be HLA-restricted in a later analysis, and the HLA associations seemed to be driven largely by CMV exposure. The sequencing pipeline was judged likely to have produced a cluster of highly shared sequence variants as a technical artifact. When HLA alleles, especially DR and DQ, strongly co-occurred, attributing TCR associations to individual alleles was difficult. Correlated functional status among segregating V segments might be attributable to linkage disequilibrium, but an unknown experimental factor could not be ruled out. A further reported finding was that TCR beta sequences accurately predicted the HLA-A and HLA-B alleles for most subjects in the first cohort. Because some donors lacked HLA typing at each locus, the association tests relied only on the typed subset. In a later genetic analysis, a missense DCLRE1C variant was associated with V-gene and J-gene trimming of TCR beta chains, and the association was replicated in an independent cohort. Broadly in line with IMGT annotations, most TCR beta V segments showed up in productive rearrangements about 87% or about 30% of the time in an earlier analysis of several hundred of the donors. Most TCR sequences were observed very rarely across donors, whereas some public TCRs were present in many individuals. Roughly 17 rarely observed V segments, including chromosome 9 orphons, were excluded from the earlier analysis of a few hundred of the donors because counts were too low. Three of the identified cytomegalovirus-associated TCR beta chains were confirmed in vitro to be specific for cytomegalovirus antigens. A later genetic analysis reported fewer N-insertions in productive TCRs among donors in an Asian-associated ancestry cluster than the roughly 650-donor mean. The study gave a list of about 170 TCR beta chains associated with cytomegalovirus. In this cohort, only TCR beta chains were sequenced, and detectable features were limited by the absence of alpha or paired-chain data. Immune exposure information for the cohort was limited to CMV serostatus.

Sequenced sample: PBMCs. This receptor was obtained from a woman younger than 30 in good health and CMV-seronegative. The chain is assembled from TRBV7-9 and TRBJ1-2, with TRBD1 matching 7 junction bases. The CDR3 loop reads CSSSWTGRYGYTF. The DNA sequence is given as TGTTCCAGCAGCTGGACAGGCCGCTATGGCTACACCTTC.